The 9 T cell receptor beta chains reported below all come from one sample, sequenced in a study of cytomegalovirus exposure and HLA in healthy donors. The protocol was immunoSEQ multiplex PCR, while the TCRdb copy is restricted to in-frame clones and leaves out a portion. The sample holds about 400,000 clones, roughly 85% seen once. Material: PBMCs. These receptors all stem from a woman aged 18-30 years in good health and CMV-seronegative.

This clone was counted once. The chain links TRBV28 to TRBJ1-2, with TRBD1 matching over 7 bases. V shed 3 bases, J shed 4 bases, and the junction held 11 bases outside the gene matches. The CDR3 has 16 amino acids. CDR1 MDHEN and CDR2 SYDVKM come from the germline V gene. The chain's CDR3 is CASSLVGDRTGYGYTF. DNA of the CDR3: TGTGCCAGCAGTTTGGTGGGTGACAGGACAGGCTATGGCTACACCTTC.

The chain couples TRBV28 to TRBJ1-2; D might be TRBD1 (5 bases). The germline V and J ends were trimmed by 3 bases and 7 bases, with 15 bases remaining between them. Germline CDR1 is MDHEN and CDR2 is SYDVKM. CDR3 size: 14 residues. DNA for the CDR3: TGTGCCAGCAGTTTGGGGGGTCTGAAGAGTGGCTACACCTTC. Protein: CASSLGGLKSGYTF.

V is TRBV6-1 and J is TRBJ2-7; 10 bases are shared with TRBD2. Looked up from germline, CDR1 is MNHNS and CDR2 is SASEGT. The CDR3 consists of 14 residues. After removal of 7 bases from V and 0 bases from J, the junction contained 3 bases not matched to a gene. The CDR3 nucleotides read TGTGCCAGCATCCCTAGCGGGAGCTCCTACGAGCAGTACTTC. As protein: CASIPSGSSYEQYF.

The chain recombines TRBV5-6 with TRBJ2-5; D might be TRBD2 (5 bases). V lost 2 bases, J lost 7 bases, and 6 bases lay in between. Germline lookup yields CDR1 SGHDT and CDR2 YYEEEE. This CDR3 is built from 11 residues. As DNA, the CDR3 is TGTGCCAGCAGCTTTGAGGGGACCCAGTACTTC. It codes for CASSFEGTQYF.

The chain has TRBV30 and TRBJ2-3; 8 bases agree with TRBD2. The junction had 6 bases not matched to a gene; V was cut back by 0 bases and J by 4 bases. The CDR3 runs to 15 residues. In germline, CDR1 is GTSNPN, CDR2 SVGIG (reference sequence). CDR3 residues: CAWSVSGGPADTQYF. The CDR3 nucleotides read TGTGCCTGGAGTGTTTCGGGGGGGCCGGCAGATACGCAGTATTTT.

The chain carries TRBV2 and TRBJ1-1; tentative D call: TRBD1 (5 bases). Germline lookup yields CDR1 SNHLY and CDR2 FYNNEI. Trimming pared 7 bases from V and 10 bases from J, leaving 19 bases between. The CDR3 is 13 amino acids. The CDR3 here is CASKGLGGNTAFF. The CDR3 nucleotides read TGTGCCAGCAAAGGCCTTGGGGGGAATACAGCTTTCTTT.

The V gene is TRBV7-3, the J gene TRBJ1-3; D not certain. The V gene lost 2 bases and the J gene lost 4 bases, with 9 bases spanning the gap. The CDR3 consists of 14 residues. The germline V gene encodes CDR1 SGHTA and CDR2 FQGTGA. CDR3 protein: CASSLSSAGNTIYF. In nucleotides, the CDR3 is TGTGCCAGCAGCTTATCTTCCGCGGGAAACACCATATATTTT.

V usage is TRBV27 and J usage is TRBJ2-7; TRBD2 agrees at 10 bases. Trimming took 4 bases from V and 3 from J; bases not matched to a gene: 9. The CDR3 has 16 amino acids. CDR1 MNHEY and CDR2 SMNVEV come from the germline V gene (reference sequence). CDR3 residues: CASSSPRTSGIYEQYF. CDR3 DNA sequence: TGTGCCAGCAGTTCCCCCCGTACTAGCGGGATCTACGAGCAGTACTTC.

This chain links TRBV6-5 with TRBJ2-1, with TRBD2 identical over 10 bases. Germline V CDR1 and CDR2: MNHEY, SVGAGI. V was pared by 1 base and J by 7 bases, with 7 bases of the junction left unmatched. CDR3 size: 16 residues. CDR3 coding DNA: TGTGCCAGCAGTTACTTTACTAGCGGGATGCGAAATGAGCAGTTCTTC. Protein sequence: CASSYFTSGMRNEQFF.